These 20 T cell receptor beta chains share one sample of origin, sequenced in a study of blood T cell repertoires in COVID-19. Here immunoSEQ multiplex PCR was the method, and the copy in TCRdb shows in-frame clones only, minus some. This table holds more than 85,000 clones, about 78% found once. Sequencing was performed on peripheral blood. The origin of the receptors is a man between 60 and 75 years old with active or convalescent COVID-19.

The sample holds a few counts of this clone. As DNA, the CDR3 is TGTGCCAGTAGTATAGATCGCAGCGGTCAGTTCTTC. It yields the protein CASSIDRSGQFF. The chain is built from TRBV19 and TRBJ2-1; possibly TRBD2 for D (5 bases). Trimming removed 0 bases from V and 13 bases from J, with 10 bases in between. The CDR3 totals 12 residues. CDR1 is LNHDA and CDR2 is SQIVND in the germline V gene (reference sequence).

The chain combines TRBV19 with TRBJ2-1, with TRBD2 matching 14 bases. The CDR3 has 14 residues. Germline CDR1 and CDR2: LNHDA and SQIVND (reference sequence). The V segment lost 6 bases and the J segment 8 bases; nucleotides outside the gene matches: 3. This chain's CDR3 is CASRRLAGGDEQFF. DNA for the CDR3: TGTGCCAGTAGACGACTAGCGGGGGGGGATGAGCAGTTCTTC. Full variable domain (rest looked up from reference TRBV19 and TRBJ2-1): DGGITQSPKYLFRKEGQNVTLSCEQNLNHDAMYWYRQDPGQGLRLIYYSQIVNDFQKGDIAEGYSVSREKKESFPLTVTSAQKNPTAFYLCASRRLAGGDEQFFGPGTRLTVL.

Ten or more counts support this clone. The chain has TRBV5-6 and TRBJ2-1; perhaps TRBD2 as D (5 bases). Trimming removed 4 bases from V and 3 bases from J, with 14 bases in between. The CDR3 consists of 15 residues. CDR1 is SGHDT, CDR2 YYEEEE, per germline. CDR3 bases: TGTGCCAGCAGCCCCCTGGCGGGCCGCTACAATGAGCAGTTCTTC. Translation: CASSPLAGRYNEQFF.

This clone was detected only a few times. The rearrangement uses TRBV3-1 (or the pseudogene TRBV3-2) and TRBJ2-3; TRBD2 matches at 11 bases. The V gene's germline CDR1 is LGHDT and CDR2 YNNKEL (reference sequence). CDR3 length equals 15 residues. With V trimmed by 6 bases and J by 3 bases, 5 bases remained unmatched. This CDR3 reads CASSSSGGSTDTQYF. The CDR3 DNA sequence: TGTGCCAGCAGTTCTAGCGGGGGGTCAACAGATACGCAGTATTTT.

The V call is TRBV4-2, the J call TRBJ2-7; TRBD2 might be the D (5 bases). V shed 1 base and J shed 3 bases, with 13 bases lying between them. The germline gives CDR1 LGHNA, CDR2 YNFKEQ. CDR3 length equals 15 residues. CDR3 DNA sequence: TGTGCCAGCAGCCAAGTTGAGGGTAGGGACTACGAGCAGTACTTC. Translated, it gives CASSQVEGRDYEQYF.

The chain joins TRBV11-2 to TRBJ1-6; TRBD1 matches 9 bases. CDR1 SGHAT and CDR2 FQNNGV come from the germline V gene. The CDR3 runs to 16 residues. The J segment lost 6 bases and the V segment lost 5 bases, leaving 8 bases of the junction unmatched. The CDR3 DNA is TGTGCCAGCAGCCTCGAGACAGGGGGGTTTAATTCACCCCTCCACTTT. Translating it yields CASSLETGGFNSPLHF.

The CDR3: CASSSRGNSYNEQFF. CDR3 sequence (DNA): TGTGCCAGCAGCTCCAGGGGCAACTCCTACAATGAGCAGTTCTTC. V gene TRBV7-2 combines with J gene TRBJ2-1; TRBD1 is a possible D gene (6 bases). Trimming took off 4 bases at V and 0 bases at J, with 10 bases between the two ends. CDR1 is SGHTA and CDR2 is FQGNSA in the germline V gene. There are 15 residues in the CDR3.

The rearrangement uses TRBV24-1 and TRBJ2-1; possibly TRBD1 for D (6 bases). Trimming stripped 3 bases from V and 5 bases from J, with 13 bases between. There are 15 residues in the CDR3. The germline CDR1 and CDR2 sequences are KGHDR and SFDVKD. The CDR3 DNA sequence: TGTGCCACCAGTGATCACGGGACAACTAACAATGAGCAGTTCTTC. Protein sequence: CATSDHGTTNNEQFF.

The CDR3 protein is CASSRVDREDTQYF. The CDR3 DNA sequence: TGCGCCAGCAGCCGGGTCGACAGGGAAGATACGCAGTATTTT. The chain employs TRBV4-1 and TRBJ2-3, with TRBD1 matching 7 bases. There are 14 residues in the CDR3. The germline V gene encodes CDR1 MGHRA and CDR2 YSYEKL. With 4 bases clipped from V and 5 bases from J, the junction kept 6 bases outside the gene matches.

The CDR3 protein is CASSLVSEQGNQPQHF. The CDR3 region has the DNA TGTGCCAGCAGCTTAGTTTCGGAACAGGGCAATCAGCCCCAGCATTTT. The chain couples TRBV7-2 to TRBJ1-5, with D perhaps matching TRBD1 (5 bases). Trimming cost V 1 base and J 2 bases, with 12 bases left between them. Germline values: CDR1 SGHTA, CDR2 FQGNSA. This CDR3 is built from 16 residues.

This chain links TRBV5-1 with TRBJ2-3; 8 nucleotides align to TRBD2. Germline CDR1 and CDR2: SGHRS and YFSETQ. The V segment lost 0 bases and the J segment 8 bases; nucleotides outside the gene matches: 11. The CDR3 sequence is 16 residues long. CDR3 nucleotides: TGCGCCAGCAGCTTGGTCCTAGCGGGTATGGATTCTACGCAGTATTTT. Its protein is CASSLVLAGMDSTQYF.

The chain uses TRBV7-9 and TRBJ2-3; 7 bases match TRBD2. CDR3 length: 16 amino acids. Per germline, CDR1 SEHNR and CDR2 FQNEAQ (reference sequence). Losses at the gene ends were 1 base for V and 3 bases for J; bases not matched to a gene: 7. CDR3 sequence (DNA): TGTGCCAGCAGCTTAGGGTCGGCGGGAGCAACAGATACGCAGTATTTT. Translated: CASSLGSAGATDTQYF. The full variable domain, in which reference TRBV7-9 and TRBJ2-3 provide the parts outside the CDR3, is DTGVSQNPRHKITKRGQNVTFRCDPISEHNRLYWYRQTLGQGPEFLTYFQNEAQLEKSRLLSDRFSAERPKGSFSTLEIQRTEQGDSAMYLCASSLGSAGATDTQYFGPGTRLTVL.

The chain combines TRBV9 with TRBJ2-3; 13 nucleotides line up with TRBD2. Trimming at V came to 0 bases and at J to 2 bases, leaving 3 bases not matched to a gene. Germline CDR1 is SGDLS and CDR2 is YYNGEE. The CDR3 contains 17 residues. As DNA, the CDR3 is TGTGCCAGCAGCGTAGCCACTAGCGGGAGGGCCACAGATACGCAGTATTTT. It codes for CASSVATSGRATDTQYF. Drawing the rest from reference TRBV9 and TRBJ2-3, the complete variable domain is DSGVTQTPKHLITATGQRVTLRCSPRSGDLSVYWYQQSLDQGLQFLIQYYNGEERAKGNILERFSAQQFPDLHSELNLSSLELGDSALYFCASSVATSGRATDTQYFGPGTRLTVL.

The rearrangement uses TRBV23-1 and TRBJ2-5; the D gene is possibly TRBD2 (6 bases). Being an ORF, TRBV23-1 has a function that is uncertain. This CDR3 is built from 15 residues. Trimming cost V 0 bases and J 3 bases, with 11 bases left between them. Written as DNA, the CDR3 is TGCGCCAGCAGTCAATCGTCGGAGGGAGAAGAGACCCAGTACTTC. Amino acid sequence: CASSQSSEGEETQYF.

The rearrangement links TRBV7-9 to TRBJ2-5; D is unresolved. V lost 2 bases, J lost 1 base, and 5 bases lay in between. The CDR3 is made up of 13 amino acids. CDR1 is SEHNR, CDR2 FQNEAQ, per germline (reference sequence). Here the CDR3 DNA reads TGTGCCAGCAGCTTAAATCGCCAAGAGACCCAGTACTTC. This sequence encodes CASSLNRQETQYF.

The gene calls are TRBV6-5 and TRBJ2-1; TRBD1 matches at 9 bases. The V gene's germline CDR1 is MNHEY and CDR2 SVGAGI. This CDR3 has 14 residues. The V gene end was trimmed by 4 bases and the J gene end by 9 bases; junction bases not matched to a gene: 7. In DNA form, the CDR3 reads TGTGCCAGCAGTTTACAGGGGGCGCAGGGTGAGCAGTTCTTC. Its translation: CASSLQGAQGEQFF.

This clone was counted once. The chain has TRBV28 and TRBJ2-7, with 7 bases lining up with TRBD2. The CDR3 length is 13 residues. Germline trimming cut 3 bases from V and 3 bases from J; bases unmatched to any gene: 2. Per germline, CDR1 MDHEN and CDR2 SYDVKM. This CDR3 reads CASSFGEGYEQYF. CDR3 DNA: TGTGCCAGCAGTTTTGGGGAGGGCTACGAGCAGTACTTC.

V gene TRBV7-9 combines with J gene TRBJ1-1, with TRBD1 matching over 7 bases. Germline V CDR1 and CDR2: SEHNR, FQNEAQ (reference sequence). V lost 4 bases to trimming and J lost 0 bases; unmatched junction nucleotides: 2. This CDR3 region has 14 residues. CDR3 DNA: TGTGCCAGCAGCTGGGACAGATTGAACACTGAAGCTTTCTTT. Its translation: CASSWDRLNTEAFF. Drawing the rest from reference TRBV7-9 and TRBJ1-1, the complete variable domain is DTGVSQNPRHKITKRGQNVTFRCDPISEHNRLYWYRQTLGQGPEFLTYFQNEAQLEKSRLLSDRFSAERPKGSFSTLEIQRTEQGDSAMYLCASSWDRLNTEAFFGQGTRLTVV.

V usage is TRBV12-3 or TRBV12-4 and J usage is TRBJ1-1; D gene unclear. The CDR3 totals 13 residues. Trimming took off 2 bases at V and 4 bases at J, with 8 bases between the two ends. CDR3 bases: TGTGCCAGCAGTTTACAGGTTCGCACTGAAGCTTTCTTT. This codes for CASSLQVRTEAFF.

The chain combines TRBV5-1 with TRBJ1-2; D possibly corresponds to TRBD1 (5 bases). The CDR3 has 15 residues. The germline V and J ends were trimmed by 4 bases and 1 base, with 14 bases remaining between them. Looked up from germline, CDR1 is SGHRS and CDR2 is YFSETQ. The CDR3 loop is CASSQPGGVNYGYTF. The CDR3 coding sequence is TGCGCCAGCAGCCAGCCGGGAGGGGTTAACTATGGCTACACCTTC. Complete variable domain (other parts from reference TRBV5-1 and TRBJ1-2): KAGVTQTPRYLIKTRGQQVTLSCSPISGHRSVSWYQQTPGQGLQFLFEYFSETQRNKGNFPGRFSGRQFSNSRSEMNVSTLELGDSALYLCASSQPGGVNYGYTFGSGTRLTVV.